The present TCR beta chain was sequenced within a study of T cells in Graves' hyperthyroidism and ophthalmopathy (dated by TCRdb to about 2019). For the study in its entirety: Peripheral blood was collected at initial diagnosis, before any treatment. To identify TCR V-J signatures that set the groups apart, the researchers used a discovery cohort of about a hundred patients, made up of under 50 with Graves' ophthalmopathy and about 60 with stable Graves' hyperthyroidism. Prospective prediction of ophthalmopathy was tested in an independent validation cohort consisting of about 20 hyperthyroidism patients and more than 15 patients who later progressed to ophthalmopathy. The approximately 95 discovery patients were divided at random into training and test sets in a 7:3 ratio. In addition, the study compared T-cell repertoires in thyroid tissue and in blood from about 6 Graves' hyperthyroidism patients. After sampling, hyperthyroidism patients received methimazole starting at 30 mg daily, and ophthalmopathy patients received high-dose intravenous methylprednisolone. The paper reports TCR Vbeta CDR3 sequencing of some 140 peripheral blood samples: fewer than 50 ophthalmopathy, around 80 hyperthyroidism and around 17 progressor patients. Overall study results and their limits: Most expanded thyroid clonotypes (frequency above 0.001) were also found in blood, which suggests that blood repertoires may mirror thyroid immune responses. No statistical method was used to fix the sample size in advance, and group allocation was not hidden from the investigators. In validation, the model predicted progression to ophthalmopathy with just under 71% sensitivity and about 73% specificity, a median of around six months before onset. A 13 V-J signature model separated ophthalmopathy from stable hyperthyroidism, with around 88% sensitivity and roughly 84% specificity in cross-validation and 80%/75% in testing.

Based on the germline V gene, the CDR1 and CDR2 sequences are SGHDT and YYEEEE. The CDR3 goes from the cysteine to the phenylalanine over 12 residues. Kept here is only the CDR3 DNA, which spans 36 bases and is read in frame from base 1. Cut back by 4 bases and 9 bases, the V and J ends lie 13 bases apart. TCR beta CDR3 regions were amplified from RNA transcripts. The TCR CDR3 was subjected to a first round of RT-PCR using the HTBI primer set and the Qiagen OneStep RT-PCR kit. The libraries were constructed in a second round of multiplex PCR and then size-selected and purified. The libraries were sequenced on an Illumina HiSeq2000 using paired-end 100 bp reads. The original pipeline was this. SOAPnuke was used to process the raw data, throwing out any read that contained adapters or uncalled bases, had a mean Phred below 15, or lacked an exact constant-primer or identifier match. COPE v1.2.5 was used to merge the high-quality paired reads, and each unique nucleotide sequence was defined as a clonotype. MiTCR v1.1 was used to align the clonotypes against IMGT TRBV, TRBD and TRBJ reference segments. Analysis was restricted to V-J combinations with a frequency above 0.0001, which covered 99% to 99.2% of repertoires. A TCS score was defined as the ratio between F50 (clonal expansion) and ExV (chaos), using BLOSUM62-based TCRdist between CDR3 peptides within each V-J. Welch's t-statistics and random forest reduced 450 to 600 V-J features to under 15, which were used in a naive Bayes classifier (R e1071). The public reads were reanalyzed by TCRdb: fastp trimming at Q25, MiXCR alignment, in-frame beta chains only. When rows share a CDR3 protein, they turn into one entry using the most common DNA and genes. TCRdb's processing, not the study's, gives the V and J calls here. For this sample there are about 180,000 distinct CDR3 sequences; 15% to 20% appear just once. The ten largest account for under 35% of the sample.

This clonotype came up many times. Its specific antigen is unknown. Per-base qualities were not stored, and no clone one base away is much larger. Graves' hyperthyroidism was defined as stable when no progression to ophthalmopathy occurred over 18 months of follow-up. The hyperthyroidism patients were between 18 and 65 years old and newly diagnosed, with a disease duration of less than 2 months. Exclusion was applied to patients with uncontrolled infections, other autoimmune diseases, pregnancy or lactation. Diagnoses relied on clinical symptoms, serum thyroxine and TRAb, thyroid ultrasound and orbital computed tomography. PBMCs were separated from approximately 10 ml of fresh peripheral blood using Ficoll-Paque density gradient centrifugation. Trizol reagent was used to extract total RNA, and RNA quality was then checked on an Agilent 2100 Bioanalyzer.

The sequence was collected from a woman in her 50s with Graves' hyperthyroidism. Sample: blood. The chain is encoded by TRBV5-6 joined to TRBJ1-2; TRBD1 could be the D gene, as 5 bases match. The DNA is TGTGCCAGCAGCAAAGACAGAGATCGCTACACCTTC. It translates to CASSKDRDRYTF.